This entry describes one T cell receptor beta chain. Its antigen is unknown. This CDR3 spans 14 amino acids. The germline V gene encodes CDR1 MDHEN and CDR2 SYDVKM. V lost 8 bases and J 12 bases, leaving 20 bases between the germline ends. PCR primers comprised 60 Vbeta and 13 Jbeta primers. The table came from immunoSEQ multiplex PCR; TCRdb's copy has only in-frame clones and leaves some out. The top ten clones hold about 1.3% of a sample with over 150,000 clones, around 69% of them seen once. The record originates from a study of cytomegalovirus exposure and HLA in healthy donors. Points from the study as a whole: Rarity marked most TCR sequences, yet some public TCRs occurred in many donors. Cytomegalovirus status was reportedly diagnosed by the classifier with high sensitivity and specificity. Within the data, a cluster of highly shared sequence variants was likely a sequencing artifact.

The chain is built from TRBV28 and TRBJ1-6; possibly TRBD1 for D (5 bases). This sequence was found in a man in his 60s in good health and CMV-seronegative. Sequencing used PBMCs. Here the CDR3 DNA reads TGTGCCAGCCGAAGAACTGGACAAATCGAACCCCTCCACTTT. This encodes CASRRTGQIEPLHF.